This entry lists 28 T cell receptor beta chains sequenced from one sample in a study of blood T cell repertoires in COVID-19. Sequencing used immunoSEQ multiplex PCR; TCRdb keeps in-frame clones, though not all of them. The profile shows roughly 150,000 clones, 75% to 85% of them singletons. What was sequenced was PBMCs or T cells enriched from blood (not recorded which). These receptors were collected from an older woman who had recovered from COVID-19.

As DNA, the CDR3 is TGTGCCAGCAGCTTGGGAGAGCAGAACACCGGGGAGCTGTTTTTT. It codes for CASSLGEQNTGELFF. The rearrangement uses TRBV5-6 and TRBJ2-2; no reliable D call. The V and J ends lost 0 bases and 1 base respectively, with 7 bases between them. CDR3 size: 15 residues. From germline, CDR1 is SGHDT and CDR2 YYEEEE.

This chain links TRBV6-6 with TRBJ1-5, with 9 bases aligning to TRBD1. The CDR3 is 14 residues long. With 4 bases clipped from V and 4 bases from J, the junction kept 2 bases outside the gene matches. Germline V gives CDR1 MNHNY, CDR2 SVGAGI (reference sequence). CDR3 region: CASSWGQGNQPQHF. The CDR3, as DNA: TGTGCCAGCAGTTGGGGACAGGGAAATCAGCCCCAGCATTTT.

The J gene is TRBJ1-2, the V gene TRBV5-1; no clear D gene. The germline CDR1 and CDR2 sequences are SGHRS and YFSETQ. The CDR3 consists of 13 residues. Trimming removed 4 bases at V and 6 bases at J, with 13 bases between. CDR3 amino acids: CASSPGGPDGYTF. The DNA of the CDR3 is TGCGCCAGCAGCCCAGGTGGCCCAGATGGCTACACCTTC.

This chain uses TRBV6-5 with TRBJ2-3, with TRBD1 matching over 7 bases. Germline CDR1 is MNHEY and CDR2 is SVGAGI. J lost 4 bases, V lost 2 bases, and 3 bases had no gene match. The CDR3 is 14 amino acids. Here the CDR3 reads CASSYRGQADTQYF. DNA for the CDR3: TGTGCCAGCAGTTACAGGGGGCAGGCAGATACGCAGTATTTT.

The chain carries TRBV27 and TRBJ1-1, with D possibly matching TRBD1 (5 bases). This CDR3 contains 13 residues. Trimming left V 3 bases short and J 3 bases short, with 8 bases between. CDR1 MNHEY and CDR2 SMNVEV come from the germline V gene (reference sequence). The CDR3: CASSLVRDTEAFF. Written as DNA, the CDR3 is TGTGCCAGCAGTTTGGTCAGGGACACTGAAGCTTTCTTT.

The chain couples TRBV19 to TRBJ1-3; D gene unclear. This CDR3 is built from 15 residues. Germline V CDR1 and CDR2: LNHDA, SQIVND (reference sequence). V was pared by 0 bases and J by 3 bases, with 9 bases between. CDR3 DNA sequence: TGTGCCAGTAGTATAGATAAGGAGAGTGGAAACACCATATATTTT. Its translation is CASSIDKESGNTIYF.

The chain uses TRBV5-1 and TRBJ1-1; possibly TRBD1 for D (5 bases). Germline CDR1 and CDR2: SGHRS and YFSETQ. The V end was cut by 0 bases, the J end by 5 bases, with 17 bases between. The CDR3 is 16 amino acids. The CDR3 coding sequence is TGCGCCAGCAGCTTGGACTGGTCCTTCGGGGGGACTGAAGCTTTCTTT. Amino acids: CASSLDWSFGGTEAFF.

The V and J genes are TRBV27 and TRBJ1-5; the D is unclear. Trimming shortened V by 6 bases and J by 0 bases, and 9 bases separated the two germline ends. Germline CDR1 and CDR2: MNHEY and SMNVEV (reference sequence). The CDR3 contains 14 residues. The CDR3 DNA reads TGTGCCAGCAGCCGCGCGGGTAGCAATCAGCCCCAGCATTTT. It yields the protein CASSRAGSNQPQHF.

In this sample, this clone turned up once. V gene TRBV19 combines with J gene TRBJ2-7, with D tentatively TRBD1 (6 bases). The CDR3 length is 13 residues. The germline gives CDR1 LNHDA, CDR2 SQIVND (reference sequence). The V end lost 3 bases, the J end lost 5 bases, and 11 bases lay between the germline ends. The CDR3 nucleotides are TGTGCCAGTAGTATGTCCAGGGGAGACGAGCAGTACTTC. The encoded protein is CASSMSRGDEQYF.

The chain recombines TRBV2 with TRBJ1-1; D perhaps matches TRBD1 (6 bases). The CDR3 contains 12 residues. V dropped 5 bases and J dropped 10 bases, with 14 bases sitting between them. Germline CDR1 and CDR2: SNHLY and FYNNEI. CDR3 amino acids: CASSSQGWVAFF. CDR3 bases: TGTGCCAGCAGTTCTCAGGGGTGGGTAGCTTTCTTT.

J is TRBJ2-7 and V is TRBV6-5; 7 bases are a match to TRBD1. CDR3 length: 15 amino acids. Trimming took 5 bases from V and 0 from J; bases not matched to a gene: 7. Germline loops: CDR1 MNHEY, CDR2 SVGAGI. For the CDR3, the DNA is TGTGCCAGCAGTAACAGACAGGGAATCTCCTACGAGCAGTACTTC. This encodes CASSNRQGISYEQYF.

The chain recombines TRBV24-1 with TRBJ1-1; D remains ambiguous. The V gene lost 3 bases and the J gene lost 3 bases, with 7 bases spanning the gap. The CDR3 has 13 residues. Germline CDR1 KGHDR, CDR2 SFDVKD. Written as DNA, the CDR3 is TGTGCCACCAGTGATCCTATTTACACTGAAGCTTTCTTT. Translating gives CATSDPIYTEAFF.

V is TRBV2 and J is TRBJ2-7, with a tentative D call TRBD2 (7 bases). The CDR3 consists of 14 residues. Germline CDR1 SNHLY, CDR2 FYNNEI. V lost 8 bases and J 6 bases, leaving 20 bases between the germline ends. In DNA form, the CDR3 reads TGTGCCAGCGGGGGGGCCCGCTCGGACCGCGAGCAGTACTTC. Its translation: CASGGARSDREQYF.

This sequence joins TRBV7-9 and TRBJ2-3; D remains ambiguous. The germline V gene has CDR1 SEHNR and CDR2 FQNEAQ (reference sequence). The CDR3 contains 11 residues. The CDR3 reads CVSPSTDTQYF. The CDR3 DNA reads TGTGTCTCCCCTAGCACAGATACGCAGTATTTT.

This chain links TRBV2 with TRBJ2-3, with TRBD2 identical over 7 bases. Germline lookup yields CDR1 SNHLY and CDR2 FYNNEI. J lost 4 bases, V lost 7 bases, and 5 bases had no gene match. The CDR3 sequence is 13 residues long. CDR3 sequence: CASKGLEADTQYF. CDR3 coding DNA: TGTGCCAGCAAAGGACTAGAGGCAGATACGCAGTATTTT.

Only one count was recorded for this clone. The chain links TRBV2 to TRBJ1-2; 7 bases align to TRBD1. Germline CDR1 reads SNHLY; CDR2 reads FYNNEI. Losses at the gene ends were 4 bases for V and 4 bases for J; bases not matched to a gene: 3. This CDR3 spans 13 amino acids. CDR3 DNA: TGTGCCAGCAGTGGGACAGGATTCTATGGCTACACCTTC. Protein sequence: CASSGTGFYGYTF.

The chain carries TRBV5-1 and TRBJ2-5, with TRBD1 as a possible D gene (6 bases). CDR3 length: 13 amino acids. Germline assignment: CDR1 SGHRS and CDR2 YFSETQ. The ends were cut back, 5 bases at V and 1 base at J, with 9 bases in the middle. CDR3 bases: TGCGCCAGCAGGGGGACACTCCAAGAGACCCAGTACTTC. Amino acid sequence: CASRGTLQETQYF.

The chain employs TRBV12-3 or TRBV12-4 and TRBJ2-1, with D possibly being TRBD2 (6 bases). The ends were cut back, 6 bases at V and 9 bases at J, with 12 bases in the middle. This CDR3 region has 12 residues. The CDR3 protein is CASSRDSGEQFF. The CDR3 region has the DNA TGTGCCAGCAGCCGGGACTCAGGTGAGCAGTTCTTC.

The chain links TRBV2 to TRBJ2-1; 7 nucleotides align to TRBD1. Germline lookup yields CDR1 SNHLY and CDR2 FYNNEI. V lost 6 bases to trimming and J lost 6 bases; unmatched junction nucleotides: 8. This CDR3 region has 14 residues. The CDR3 coding sequence is TGTGCCAGCAGGGTAGACAGGGACGTCAATGAGCAGTTCTTC. Protein: CASRVDRDVNEQFF. Using reference TRBV2 and TRBJ2-1 for the parts outside the CDR3, the full variable domain is EPEVTQTPSHQVTQMGQEVILRCVPISNHLYFYWYRQILGQKVEFLVSFYNNEISEKSEIFDDQFSVERPDGSNFTLKIRSTKLEDSAMYFCASRVDRDVNEQFFGPGTRLTVL.

This clone was detected a few times. The chain couples TRBV5-1 to TRBJ2-6, with D uncertain. V was trimmed by 2 bases and J by 1 base, leaving 10 bases between them. Germline CDR1 is SGHRS and CDR2 is YFSETQ. The CDR3 runs 16 residues. The CDR3 region has the DNA TGCGCCAGCAGCTTCCGAGGTATATCTGGGGCCAACGTCCTGACTTTC. It translates to CASSFRGISGANVLTF.

Only a few counts were recorded for this clone. The V and J genes are TRBV9 and TRBJ1-1, with D uncertain. The V gene's germline CDR1 is SGDLS and CDR2 YYNGEE. The V end was cut by 0 bases, the J end by 3 bases, with 12 bases between. The CDR3 runs to 15 residues. CDR3 sequence: CASSVEEGRYTEAFF. The CDR3 region has the DNA TGTGCCAGCAGCGTAGAGGAGGGCCGATACACTGAAGCTTTCTTT.

This clone was recorded only once. The chain's CDR3 is CASSLRDGLVLSYEQYF. Here the CDR3 DNA reads TGCGCCAGCAGCCTACGAGATGGACTAGTTTTGTCCTACGAGCAGTACTTC. The rearrangement joins TRBV4-1 to TRBJ2-7; 7 bases agree with TRBD2. Looked up from germline, CDR1 is MGHRA and CDR2 is YSYEKL. CDR3 length equals 17 residues. V shed 4 bases, J shed 1 base, and the junction held 13 bases outside the gene matches.

V and J are TRBV3-1 (or the pseudogene TRBV3-2) and TRBJ2-5, with 7 nucleotides matching TRBD2. There are 14 residues in the CDR3. J was trimmed by 4 bases and V by 0 bases; bases with no gene match: 2. From germline, CDR1 is LGHDT and CDR2 YNNKEL (reference sequence). The CDR3 is CASSQEGGRETQYF. The DNA for the CDR3 is TGTGCCAGCAGCCAAGAGGGGGGGAGAGAGACCCAGTACTTC.

The rearrangement joins TRBV11-2 to TRBJ2-3, with 7 bases that match TRBD2. Germline CDR1 reads SGHAT; CDR2 reads FQNNGV. The CDR3 extends over 16 amino acids. Trimming at V came to 1 base and at J to 0 bases, leaving 4 bases not matched to a gene. CDR3 residues: CASSLGSGLSTDTQYF. CDR3 bases: TGTGCCAGCAGCTTAGGTAGCGGGCTAAGCACAGATACGCAGTATTTT.

The gene calls are TRBV5-6 and TRBJ2-3, with TRBD1 matching over 8 bases. The CDR3 extends over 15 amino acids. V dropped 3 bases and J dropped 2; count of bases not matched to a gene: 5. Germline V gene lookup returns CDR1 SGHDT and CDR2 YYEEEE. CDR3 in DNA: TGTGCCAGCAGCTCCCTGGACAGGGACACAGATACGCAGTATTTT. This sequence encodes CASSSLDRDTDTQYF.

This sequence joins TRBV25-1 and TRBJ2-5, with D unresolved. CDR3 length: 14 amino acids. Trimming stripped 1 base from V and 5 bases from J, with 11 bases between. Looked up from germline, CDR1 is MGHDK and CDR2 is SYGVNS. CDR3 DNA: TGTGCCAGCAGTGAATTTGCCAGTACGGAGACCCAGTACTTC. It encodes CASSEFASTETQYF. Looking up the rest from reference TRBV25-1 and TRBJ2-5 gives the full variable domain: EADIYQTPRYLVIGTGKKITLECSQTMGHDKMYWYQQDPGMELHLIHYSYGVNSTEKGDLSSESTVSRIRTEHFPLTLESARPSHTSQYLCASSEFASTETQYFGPGTRLLVL.

This clone was recorded only once. The chain recombines TRBV20-1 with TRBJ1-5; D gene uncertain. Trimming stripped 3 bases from V and 9 bases from J, with 15 bases between. The CDR3 extends over 13 amino acids. Germline V gives CDR1 DFQATT, CDR2 SNEGSKA (reference sequence). CDR3 nucleotides: TGCAGTGCTAGTTCGCCGGCCCTAGGGCCCCAGCATTTT. Translated: CSASSPALGPQHF.

The chain recombines TRBV5-1 with TRBJ2-3, with TRBD1 identical over 9 bases. Germline trimming cut 4 bases from V and 2 bases from J; bases unmatched to any gene: 8. This CDR3 region has 16 residues. CDR1 and CDR2 (germline): SGHRS, YFSETQ. CDR3 DNA sequence: TGCGCCAGCAGCCGGACCGGGACAGGGTTCACAGATACGCAGTATTTT. This gives the protein CASSRTGTGFTDTQYF.